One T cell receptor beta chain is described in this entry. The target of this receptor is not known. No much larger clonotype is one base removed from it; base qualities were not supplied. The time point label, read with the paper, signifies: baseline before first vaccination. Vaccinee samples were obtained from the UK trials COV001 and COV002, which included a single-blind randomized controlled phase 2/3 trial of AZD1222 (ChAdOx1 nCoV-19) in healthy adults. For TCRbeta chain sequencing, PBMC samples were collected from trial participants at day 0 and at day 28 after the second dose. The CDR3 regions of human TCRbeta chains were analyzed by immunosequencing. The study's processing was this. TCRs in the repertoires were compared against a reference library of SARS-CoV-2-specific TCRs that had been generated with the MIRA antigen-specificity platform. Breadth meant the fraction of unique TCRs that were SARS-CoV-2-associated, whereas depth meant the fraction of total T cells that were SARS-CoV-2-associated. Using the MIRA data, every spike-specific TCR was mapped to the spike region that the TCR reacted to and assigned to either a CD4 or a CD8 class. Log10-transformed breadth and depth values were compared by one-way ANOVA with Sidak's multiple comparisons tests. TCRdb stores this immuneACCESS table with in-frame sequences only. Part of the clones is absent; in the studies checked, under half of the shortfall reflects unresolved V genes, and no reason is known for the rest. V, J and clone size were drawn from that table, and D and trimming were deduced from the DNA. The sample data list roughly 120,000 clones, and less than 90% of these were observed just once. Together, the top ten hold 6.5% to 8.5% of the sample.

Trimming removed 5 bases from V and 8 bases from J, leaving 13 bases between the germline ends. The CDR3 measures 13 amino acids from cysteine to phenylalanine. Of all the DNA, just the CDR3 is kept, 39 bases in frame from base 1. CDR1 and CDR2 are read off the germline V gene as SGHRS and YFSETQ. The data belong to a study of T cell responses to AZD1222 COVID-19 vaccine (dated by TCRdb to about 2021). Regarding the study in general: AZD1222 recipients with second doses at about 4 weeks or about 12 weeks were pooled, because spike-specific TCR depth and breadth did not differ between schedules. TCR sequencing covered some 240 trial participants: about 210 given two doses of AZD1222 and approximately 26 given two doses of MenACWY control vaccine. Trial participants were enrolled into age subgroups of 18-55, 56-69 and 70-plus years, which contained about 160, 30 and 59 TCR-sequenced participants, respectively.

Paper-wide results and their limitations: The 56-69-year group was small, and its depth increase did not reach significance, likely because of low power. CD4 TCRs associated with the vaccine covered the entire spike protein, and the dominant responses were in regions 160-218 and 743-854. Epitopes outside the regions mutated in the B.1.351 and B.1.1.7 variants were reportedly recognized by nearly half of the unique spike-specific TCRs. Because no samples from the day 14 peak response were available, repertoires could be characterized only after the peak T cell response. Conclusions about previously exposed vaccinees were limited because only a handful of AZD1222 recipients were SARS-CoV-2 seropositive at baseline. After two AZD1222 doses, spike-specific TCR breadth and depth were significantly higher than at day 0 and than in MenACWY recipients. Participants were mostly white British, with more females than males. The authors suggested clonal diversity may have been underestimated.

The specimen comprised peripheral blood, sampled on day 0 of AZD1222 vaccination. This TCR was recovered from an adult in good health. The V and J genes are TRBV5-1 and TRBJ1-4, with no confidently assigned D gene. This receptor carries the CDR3 CASSISGVEKLFF. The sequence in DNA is TGCGCCAGCAGTATATCTGGCGTAGAAAAACTGTTTTTT.